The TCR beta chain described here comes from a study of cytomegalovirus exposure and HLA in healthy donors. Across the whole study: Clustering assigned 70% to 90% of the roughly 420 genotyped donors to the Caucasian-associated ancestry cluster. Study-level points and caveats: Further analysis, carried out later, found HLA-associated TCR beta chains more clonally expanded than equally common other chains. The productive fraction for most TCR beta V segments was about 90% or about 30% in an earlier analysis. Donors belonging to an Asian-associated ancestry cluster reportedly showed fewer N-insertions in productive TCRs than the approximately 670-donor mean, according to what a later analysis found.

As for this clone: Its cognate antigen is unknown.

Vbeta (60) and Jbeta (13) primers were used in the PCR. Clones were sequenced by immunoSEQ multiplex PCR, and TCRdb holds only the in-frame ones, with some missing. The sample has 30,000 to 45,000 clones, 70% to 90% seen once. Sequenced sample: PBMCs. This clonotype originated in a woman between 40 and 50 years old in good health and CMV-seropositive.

This CDR3 reads CSVATALNTEAFF. The CDR3 DNA sequence: TGCAGCGTTGCGACAGCGCTTAACACTGAAGCTTTCTTT. The chain combines TRBV29-1 with TRBJ1-1; tentative D call: TRBD1 (5 bases). The CDR3 has 13 amino acids. Trimming took off 4 bases at V and 2 bases at J, with 11 bases between the two ends. Germline CDR1 reads SQVTM; CDR2 reads ANQGSEA.